Listed below are T cell receptor beta chains from one sample, sequenced in a study of beta chain features in type 1 diabetes. Clones were read by immunoSEQ multiplex PCR, and TCRdb kept only the in-frame ones, dropping some. There are some 200,000 clones in the sample; 16% occur only once, and roughly 0.08% lies in the top ten. Sequences were obtained from naive CD4+ T cells from blood. The source of these receptors is a young man with type 1 diabetes. Both conserved end residues are part of each CDR3. The D gene is left open where the match is weak. Some rows mark clone size as missing; the rest say once, few, many or name a class of expanded clone.

TRBJ2-5 | TRBV7-2 | - | 13 | - | CASSLTNQETQYF | TGTGCCAGCAGCTTAACCAACCAAGAGACCCAGTACTTC
TRBJ2-1 | TRBV5-1 | TRBD1 | 15 | - | CASSLEGQPFDEQFF | TGCGCCAGCAGCTTGGAGGGACAGCCTTTCGATGAGCAGTTCTTC
TRBJ2-5 | TRBV14 | - | 14 | - | CASSQTTGRRTQYF | TGTGCCAGCAGCCAGACGACCGGGAGACGGACCCAGTACTTC
TRBJ2-1 | TRBV29-1 | TRBD2 | 11 | - | CSVPRGGEQFF | TGCAGCGTCCCCCGGGGGGGTGAGCAGTTCTTC
TRBJ1-5 | TRBV19 | - | 12 | - | CASSRTFQPQHF | TGTGCCAGTAGCCGGACATTTCAGCCCCAGCATTTT
TRBJ2-1 | TRBV9 | - | 16 | few | CASSVNGVPSANEQFF | TGTGCCAGCAGCGTAAACGGGGTTCCCAGCGCCAATGAGCAGTTCTTC
TRBJ2-7 | TRBV30 | - | 12 | few | CAWSAGFHEQYF | TGTGCCTGGAGTGCCGGGTTCCACGAGCAGTACTTC
TRBJ2-7 | TRBV6-5 | TRBD1 | 13 | - | CASGPGQPHEQYF | TGTGCCAGCGGTCCGGGACAGCCTCACGAGCAGTACTTC
TRBJ2-1 | TRBV5-1 | - | 16 | few | CASSLMGESSYNEQFF | TGCGCCAGCAGCCTGATGGGGGAGAGCTCCTACAATGAGCAGTTCTTC
TRBJ2-5 | TRBV30 | - | 15 | few | CAWFEGSTGPETQYF | TGTGCCTGGTTTGAGGGTAGTACAGGACCGGAGACCCAGTACTTC
TRBJ2-1 | TRBV7-3 | - | 11 | few | CASSLATVQFF | TGTGCCAGCAGCTTAGCAACTGTGCAGTTCTTC
TRBJ1-1 | TRBV19 | - | 13 | - | CASSRTGNTEAFF | TGTGCCAGTAGCAGGACGGGGAACACTGAAGCTTTCTTT
TRBJ2-1 | TRBV28 | TRBD1 | 14 | few | CASSSGTGVDEQFF | TGTGCCAGCAGTTCCGGGACAGGGGTCGATGAGCAGTTCTTC
TRBJ1-6 | TRBV7-2 | - | 16 | - | CASSLALGINNSPLHF | TGTGCCAGCAGCTTAGCGCTGGGGATAAATAATTCACCCCTCCACTTT
TRBJ2-7 | TRBV18 | - | 16 | few | CASSPHPQVGSYEQYF | TGTGCCAGCTCACCACATCCACAGGTTGGCTCCTACGAGCAGTACTTC
TRBJ2-5 | TRBV13 | TRBD1 | 14 | - | CASSSTGGEETQYF | TGTGCCAGCAGCTCGACAGGGGGAGAGGAGACCCAGTACTTC
TRBJ2-7 | TRBV29-1 | - | 13 | - | CSAARHISYEQYF | TGCAGCGCCGCTCGGCATATCTCCTACGAGCAGTACTTC
TRBJ1-1 | TRBV4-1 | - | 15 | few | CASSQERDKRDEAFF | TGCGCCAGCAGCCAAGAAAGGGACAAGAGAGATGAAGCTTTCTTT
TRBJ2-1 | TRBV5-6 | TRBD1 | 16 | few | CASSGTRTGTYNEQFF | TGTGCCAGCAGCGGAACGCGGACAGGGACCTACAATGAGCAGTTCTTC
TRBJ2-3 | TRBV11-2 | TRBD2 | 15 | few | CASSFPAGVPDTQYF | TGTGCCAGCAGCTTTCCGGCGGGAGTCCCGGATACGCAGTATTTT
TRBJ2-7 | TRBV19 | - | 12 | few | CASSGRGHEQYF | TGTGCCAGTAGTGGCAGGGGACACGAGCAGTACTTC
TRBJ1-4 | TRBV30 | - | 15 | - | CAWSGFRGPNEKLFF | TGTGCCTGGAGTGGTTTTAGGGGACCTAATGAAAAACTGTTTTTT
TRBJ2-5 | TRBV29-1 | TRBD2 | 14 | - | CSARGSGSQETQYF | TGCAGCGCCCGAGGAAGCGGGAGCCAAGAGACCCAGTACTTC
TRBJ2-7 | TRBV15 | TRBD1 | 15 | - | CATSPGQGGSYEQYF | TGTGCCACCAGCCCCGGACAGGGAGGTTCCTACGAGCAGTACTTC
TRBJ2-7 | TRBV28 | TRBD1 | 15 | - | CASIPGQTGSYEQYF | TGTGCCAGCATCCCGGGACAGACGGGGTCCTACGAGCAGTACTTC
TRBJ2-4 | TRBV25-1 | TRBD2 | 15 | few | CASTDGRVAKNIQYF | TGTGCCAGCACGGACGGGAGGGTAGCCAAAAACATTCAGTACTTC
TRBJ1-1 | TRBV30 | - | 13 | - | CAWSPSVNTEAFF | TGTGCCTGGAGTCCCAGTGTGAACACTGAAGCTTTCTTT
TRBJ1-4 | TRBV2 | - | 11 | - | CASRSYEKLFF | TGTGCCAGCAGGAGCTATGAAAAACTGTTTTTT
TRBJ1-1 | TRBV7-9 | - | 15 | few | CASSLARAGPTEAFF | TGTGCCAGCAGCTTAGCGCGGGCAGGCCCTACTGAAGCTTTCTTT
TRBJ2-3 | TRBV30 | - | 14 | few | CAWTKGYATDTQYF | TGTGCCTGGACTAAGGGCTATGCCACAGATACGCAGTATTTT
TRBJ1-1 | TRBV30 | - | 12 | few | CAWSLQNTEAFF | TGTGCCTGGAGTCTTCAGAACACTGAAGCTTTCTTT
TRBJ2-5 | TRBV29-1 | TRBD1 | 11 | few | CSEGQQETQYF | TGCAGCGAGGGACAGCAAGAGACCCAGTACTTC
TRBJ1-1 | TRBV29-1 | - | 12 | few | CSVEGVYTEAFF | TGCAGCGTTGAAGGGGTCTACACTGAAGCTTTCTTT
TRBJ2-1 | TRBV30 | - | 12 | few | CAWSPSPHEQFF | TGTGCCTGGAGTCCGAGCCCCCATGAGCAGTTCTTC
TRBJ1-1 | TRBV29-1 | TRBD1 | 10 | few | CSVMGQEAFF | TGCAGCGTAATGGGACAGGAAGCTTTCTTT
TRBJ2-5 | TRBV9 | - | 15 | few | CASSEGTPGEETQYF | TGTGCCAGCAGCGAGGGGACTCCGGGGGAGGAGACCCAGTACTTC
TRBJ2-2 | TRBV28 | - | 12 | - | CASSPPPGELFF | TGTGCCAGCAGTCCCCCCCCCGGGGAGCTGTTTTTT
TRBJ2-7 | TRBV7-8 | - | 14 | - | CASSFDRTSYEQYF | TGTGCCAGCAGCTTTGACAGAACCTCCTACGAGCAGTACTTC
TRBJ2-3 | TRBV28 | - | 12 | few | CASIGGTDTQYF | TGTGCCAGCATTGGCGGCACAGATACGCAGTATTTT
TRBJ1-1 | TRBV11-2 | - | 13 | - | CASSLDARAEAFF | TGTGCCAGCAGCTTAGACGCGAGAGCTGAAGCTTTCTTT